Below, one TCR beta chain is given with its context. The antigen is unknown. As to time point: week 47, end of study. Every single dose of the vaccine, 300 ug of mutant IDH1 20-mer peptide, came with topical imiquimod. New WHO grade 3 or 4 astrocytomas that were IDH1-mutant and ATRX-lost occurred in the donors. The record originates from a study of a mutant IDH1 vaccine in newly diagnosed glioma. Across the whole study: In some groups vaccination began 4-6 weeks post-radiotherapy; others received it with temozolomide.

Findings and limits, study-wide: Top-clonotype changes in peripheral T cells seemed unrelated to pseudoprogression.

The data were produced by immunoSEQ multiplex PCR, yet TCRdb's version contains in-frame clones alone and is incomplete. The sample yields roughly 13,000 clones, roughly 72% seen once. The germline CDR1 and CDR2 sequences are MDHEN and SYDVKM. The V end was cut by 3 bases, the J end by 0 bases, with 9 bases between. The CDR3 contains 14 residues. The chain uses TRBV28 and TRBJ2-7, with a tentative D call TRBD2 (5 bases). The sample was PBMCs, taken from a glioma patient whose treatment included an IDH1 peptide vaccine. This TCR came from a woman between 40 and 50 years old with glioma. This chain's CDR3 is CASSLGESSYEQYF. The CDR3 DNA follows: TGTGCCAGCAGTTTGGGAGAAAGCTCCTACGAGCAGTACTTC.